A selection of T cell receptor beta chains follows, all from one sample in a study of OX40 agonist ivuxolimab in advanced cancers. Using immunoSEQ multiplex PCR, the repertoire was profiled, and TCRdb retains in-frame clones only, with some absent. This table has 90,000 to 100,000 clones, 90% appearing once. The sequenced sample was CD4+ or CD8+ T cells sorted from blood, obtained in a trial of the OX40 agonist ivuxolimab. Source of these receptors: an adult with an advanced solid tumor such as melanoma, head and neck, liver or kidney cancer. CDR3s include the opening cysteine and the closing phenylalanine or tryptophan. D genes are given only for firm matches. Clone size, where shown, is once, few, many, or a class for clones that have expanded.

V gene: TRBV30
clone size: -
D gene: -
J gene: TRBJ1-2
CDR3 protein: CAWSVEINYGYTF
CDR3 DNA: TGTGCCTGGAGTGTTGAGATAAACTATGGCTACACCTTC

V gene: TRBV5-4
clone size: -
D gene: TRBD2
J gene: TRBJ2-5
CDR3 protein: CASSLAGRGDETQYF
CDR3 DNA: TGTGCCAGCAGCTTGGCCGGGCGGGGGGACGAGACCCAGTACTTC

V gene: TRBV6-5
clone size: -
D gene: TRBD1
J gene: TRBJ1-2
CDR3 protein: CASSFPPGQTIF
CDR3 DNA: TGTGCCAGCAGTTTCCCTCCGGGACAGACTATTTTC

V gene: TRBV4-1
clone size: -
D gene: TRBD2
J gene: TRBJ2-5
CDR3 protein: CASSQSGAQETQYF
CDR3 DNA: TGCGCCAGCAGCCAGAGCGGGGCTCAAGAGACCCAGTACTTC

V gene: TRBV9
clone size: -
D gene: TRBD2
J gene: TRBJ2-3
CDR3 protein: CASSVELRGGTDTQYF
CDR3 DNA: TGTGCCAGCAGCGTAGAGTTGCGGGGGGGTACAGATACGCAGTATTTT

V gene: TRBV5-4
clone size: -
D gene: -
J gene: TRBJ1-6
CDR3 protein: CASSPAQSNSPLHF
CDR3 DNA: TGTGCCAGCAGTCCGGCTCAGAGTAATTCACCCCTCCACTTT

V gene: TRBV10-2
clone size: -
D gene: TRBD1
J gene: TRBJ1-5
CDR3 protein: CASRVTGDQPQHF
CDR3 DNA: TGCGCCAGCAGAGTGACAGGGGATCAGCCCCAGCATTTT

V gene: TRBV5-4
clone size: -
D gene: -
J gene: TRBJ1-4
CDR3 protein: CASSRWGGGGSEKLFF
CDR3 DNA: TGTGCCAGCAGCCGATGGGGTGGAGGGGGGTCTGAAAAACTGTTTTTT

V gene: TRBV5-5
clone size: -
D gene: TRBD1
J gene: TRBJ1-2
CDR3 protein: CASSSLQGVHGYTF
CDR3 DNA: TGTGCCAGCAGCTCCCTCCAGGGGGTCCATGGCTACACCTTC

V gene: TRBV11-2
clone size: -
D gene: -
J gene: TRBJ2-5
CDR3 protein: CASSLDTGTYHQTQYF
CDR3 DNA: TGTGCCAGCAGCTTAGACACCGGGACATATCATCAGACCCAGTACTTC

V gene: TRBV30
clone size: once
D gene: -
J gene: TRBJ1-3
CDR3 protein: CAWSVPGSRSGNTIYF
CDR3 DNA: TGTGCCTGGAGTGTACCGGGGTCCCGCTCTGGAAACACCATATATTTT

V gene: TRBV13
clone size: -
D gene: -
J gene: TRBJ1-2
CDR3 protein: CASSGRTVTGDRGYTF
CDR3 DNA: TGTGCCAGCAGCGGGCGGACAGTCACGGGAGATAGAGGCTACACCTTC

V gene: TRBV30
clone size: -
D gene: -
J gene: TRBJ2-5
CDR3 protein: CAWSKTETQYF
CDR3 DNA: TGTGCCTGGAGCAAAACAGAGACCCAGTACTTC

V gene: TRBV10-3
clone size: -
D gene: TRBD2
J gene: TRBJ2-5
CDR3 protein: CAISDWGGAGETQYF
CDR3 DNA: TGTGCCATCAGTGATTGGGGGGGAGCGGGGGAGACCCAGTACTTC

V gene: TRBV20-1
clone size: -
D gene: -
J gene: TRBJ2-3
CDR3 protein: CSGHRSSTQYF
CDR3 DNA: TGCAGTGGCCACAGGAGTTCTACGCAGTATTTT

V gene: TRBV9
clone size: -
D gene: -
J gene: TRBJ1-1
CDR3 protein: CASSPREGMNTEAFF
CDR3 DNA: TGTGCCAGCAGCCCCCGGGAGGGGATGAACACTGAAGCTTTCTTT

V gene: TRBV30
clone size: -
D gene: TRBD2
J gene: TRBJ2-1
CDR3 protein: CAWSVRGGQSYNEQFF
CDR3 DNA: TGTGCCTGGAGTGTACGGGGGGGCCAGTCCTACAATGAGCAGTTCTTC

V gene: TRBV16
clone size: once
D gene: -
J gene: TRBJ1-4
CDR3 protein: CASSQSTDNNEKLFF
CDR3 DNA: TGTGCCAGCAGCCAATCGACAGACAACAATGAAAAACTGTTTTTT

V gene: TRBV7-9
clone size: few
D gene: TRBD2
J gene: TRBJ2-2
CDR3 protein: CASSFSAGATGELFF
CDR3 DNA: TGTGCCAGCAGCTTCTCGGCGGGAGCCACCGGGGAGCTGTTTTTT

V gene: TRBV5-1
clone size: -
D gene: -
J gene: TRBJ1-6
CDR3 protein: CASSLDGGNYNSPLHF
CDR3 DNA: TGCGCCAGCAGCTTGGACGGGGGCAACTATAATTCACCCCTCCACTTT

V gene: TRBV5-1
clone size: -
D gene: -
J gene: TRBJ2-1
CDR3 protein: CASSLGGASNEQFF
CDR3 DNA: TGCGCCAGCAGCTTGGGAGGGGCCAGTAATGAGCAGTTCTTC

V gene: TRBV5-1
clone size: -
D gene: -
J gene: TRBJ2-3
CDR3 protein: CASSLIGDTDTQYF
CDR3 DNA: TGCGCCAGCAGCTTGATCGGAGACACAGATACGCAGTATTTT

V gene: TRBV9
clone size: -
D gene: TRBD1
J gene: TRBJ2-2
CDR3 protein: CASSPMGQGGAGELFF
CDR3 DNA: TGTGCCAGCAGCCCGATGGGACAGGGAGGGGCCGGGGAGCTGTTTTTT

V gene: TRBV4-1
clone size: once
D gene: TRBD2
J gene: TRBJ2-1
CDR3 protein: CASSASGAHGANNEQFF
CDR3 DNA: TGCGCCAGCTCGGCTAGCGGAGCCCATGGGGCGAACAATGAGCAGTTCTTC

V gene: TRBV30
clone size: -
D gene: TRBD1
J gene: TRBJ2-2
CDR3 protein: CAWVQGAGGELFF
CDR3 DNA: TGTGCCTGGGTCCAGGGGGCGGGCGGGGAGCTGTTTTTT

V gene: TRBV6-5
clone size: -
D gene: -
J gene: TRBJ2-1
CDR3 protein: CASSTYSEQFF
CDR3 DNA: TGTGCCAGCAGTACCTATAGTGAGCAGTTCTTC

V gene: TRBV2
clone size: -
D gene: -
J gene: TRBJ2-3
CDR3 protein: CASRPRGALGDTQYF
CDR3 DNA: TGTGCCAGCAGGCCCCGAGGGGCCCTGGGAGATACGCAGTATTTT

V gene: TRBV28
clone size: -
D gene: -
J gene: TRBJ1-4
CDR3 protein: CASGMQDWNNEKLFF
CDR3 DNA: TGTGCCAGCGGTATGCAGGACTGGAACAATGAAAAACTGTTTTTT

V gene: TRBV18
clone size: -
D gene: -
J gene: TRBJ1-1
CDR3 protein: CASSPPAGNTEAFF
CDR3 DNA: TGTGCCAGCTCACCACCGGCGGGAAACACTGAAGCTTTCTTT

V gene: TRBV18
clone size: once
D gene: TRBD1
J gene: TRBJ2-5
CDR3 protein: CASSPSGTGGRETQYF
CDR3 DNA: TGTGCCAGCTCGCCATCCGGGACAGGGGGACGAGAGACCCAGTACTTC

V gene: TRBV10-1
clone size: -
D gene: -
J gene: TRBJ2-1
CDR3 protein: CASSVGLPYNEQFF
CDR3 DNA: TGCGCCAGCAGTGTAGGACTTCCCTACAATGAGCAGTTCTTC

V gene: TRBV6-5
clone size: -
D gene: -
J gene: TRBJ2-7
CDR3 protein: CASSSRGGTSYEQYF
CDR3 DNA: TGTGCCAGCAGCTCGCGGGGCGGTACCTCCTACGAGCAGTACTTC

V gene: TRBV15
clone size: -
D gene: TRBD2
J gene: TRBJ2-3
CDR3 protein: CATSGGDFSTDTQYF
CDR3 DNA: TGTGCCACCAGCGGGGGGGACTTTAGCACAGATACGCAGTATTTT

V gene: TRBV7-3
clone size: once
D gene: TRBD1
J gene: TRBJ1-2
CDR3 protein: CASSLSGQGIYGYTF
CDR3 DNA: TGTGCCAGCAGCTTATCGGGACAGGGAATTTATGGCTACACCTTC

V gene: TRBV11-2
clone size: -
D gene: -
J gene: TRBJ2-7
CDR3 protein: CASSLQVSYFYEQYF
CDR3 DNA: TGTGCCAGCAGCTTACAGGTTTCCTACTTCTACGAGCAGTACTTC

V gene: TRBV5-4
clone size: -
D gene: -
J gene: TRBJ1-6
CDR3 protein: CASSLETANSPLHF
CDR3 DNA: TGTGCCAGCAGCTTGGAGACAGCTAATTCACCCCTCCACTTT

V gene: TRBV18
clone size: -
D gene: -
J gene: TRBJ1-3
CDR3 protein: CASSPPAGNTIYF
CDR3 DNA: TGTGCCAGCTCACCACCGGCCGGAAACACCATATATTTT

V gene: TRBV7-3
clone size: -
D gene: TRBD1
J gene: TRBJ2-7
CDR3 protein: CASSSGQGPYEQYF
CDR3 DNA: TGTGCCAGCAGCTCAGGACAGGGGCCCTACGAGCAGTACTTC

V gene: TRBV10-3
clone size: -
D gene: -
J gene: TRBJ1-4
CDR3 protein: CATTDLWGEKLFF
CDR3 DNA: TGTGCCACCACGGATCTCTGGGGTGAAAAACTGTTTTTT

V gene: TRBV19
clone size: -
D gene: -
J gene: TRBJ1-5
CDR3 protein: CASSIGGVGQPQHF
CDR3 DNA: TGTGCCAGTAGTATAGGTGGGGTGGGCCAGCCCCAGCATTTT

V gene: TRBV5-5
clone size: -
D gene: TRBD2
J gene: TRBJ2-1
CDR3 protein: CASSLPGGLYNEQFF
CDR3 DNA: TGTGCCAGCAGCTTGCCGGGAGGGCTTTACAATGAGCAGTTCTTC

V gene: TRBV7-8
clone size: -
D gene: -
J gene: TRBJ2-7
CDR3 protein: CASSLAGGRGLHEQYF
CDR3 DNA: TGTGCCAGCAGCTTAGCGGGGGGACGGGGTTTACACGAGCAGTACTTC

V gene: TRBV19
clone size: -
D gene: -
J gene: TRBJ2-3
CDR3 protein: CASKRQTEAVTDTQYF
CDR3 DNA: TGTGCCAGTAAACGACAGACAGAGGCGGTAACAGATACGCAGTATTTT

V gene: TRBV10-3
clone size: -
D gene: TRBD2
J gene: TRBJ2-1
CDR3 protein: CAISVGPSGGHNEQFF
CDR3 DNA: TGTGCCATCAGTGTGGGGCCGAGCGGGGGTCACAATGAGCAGTTCTTC

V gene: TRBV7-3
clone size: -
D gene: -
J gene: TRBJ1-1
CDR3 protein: CASSLNVALNTEAFF
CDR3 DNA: TGTGCCAGCAGCTTAAATGTGGCGTTGAACACTGAAGCTTTCTTT